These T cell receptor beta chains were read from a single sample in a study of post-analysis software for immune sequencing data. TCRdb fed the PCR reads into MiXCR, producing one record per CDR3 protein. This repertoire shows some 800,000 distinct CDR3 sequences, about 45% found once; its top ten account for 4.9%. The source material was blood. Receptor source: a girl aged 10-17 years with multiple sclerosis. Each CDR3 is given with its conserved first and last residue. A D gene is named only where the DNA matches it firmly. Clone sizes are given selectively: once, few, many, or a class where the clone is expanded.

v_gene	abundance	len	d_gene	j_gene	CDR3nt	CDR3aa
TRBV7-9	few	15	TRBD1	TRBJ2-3	TGTGCCAGCAGCTTTACCGGGACAGGGTCGCGTACGCAGTATTTT	CASSFTGTGSRTQYF
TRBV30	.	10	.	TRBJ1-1	TGTGCCTGGAGTGTACAGGAGGCTTTCTTT	CAWSVQEAFF
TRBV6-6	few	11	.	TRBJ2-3	TGTGCCAGCAAGGACTCAGATACACAGTATTTT	CASKDSDTQYF
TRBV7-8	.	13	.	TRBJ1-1	TGTGCCAGCAGGGGGGCGGGTGGATCTGAAGCTTTCTTT	CASRGAGGSEAFF
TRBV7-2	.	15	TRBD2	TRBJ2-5	TGTGCCAGCAGCCGGACTAGCGGGAACGGGGAGACCCAGTACTTC	CASSRTSGNGETQYF
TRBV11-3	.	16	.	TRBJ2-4	TGTGCCAGCAGCGTGGGGGGGCTAGGAGCCAAAAACATTCAGTACTTC	CASSVGGLGAKNIQYF
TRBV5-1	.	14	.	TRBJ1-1	TGCGCCAGCAGCTTGCGTGGGCGGCACACTGAAGCTTTCTTT	CASSLRGRHTEAFF
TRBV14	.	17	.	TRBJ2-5	TGTGCCAGCAGCCAAGATAGGTCACGGCAACCACAAGAGACCCAGTACTTC	CASSQDRSRQPQETQYF
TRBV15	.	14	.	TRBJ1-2	TGTGCCACCACCGCAACAGACAGTTACTATGGCTACACCTTC	CATTATDSYYGYTF
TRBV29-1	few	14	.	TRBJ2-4	TGCAGCGTTGTAGAAGGTTTAGCCAAAAACATTCAGTACTTC	CSVVEGLAKNIQYF
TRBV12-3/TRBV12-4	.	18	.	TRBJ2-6	TGTGCCAGCAGTTTACGGGCAGAATTTCACTCTGGGGCCAACGTCCTGACTTTC	CASSLRAEFHSGANVLTF
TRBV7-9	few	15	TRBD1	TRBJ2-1	TGTGCCAGCATTATGGGACAGGGATCCTACAATGAGCAGTTCTTC	CASIMGQGSYNEQFF
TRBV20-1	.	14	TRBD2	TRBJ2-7	TGCAGTGCTACAAAGCGGGAGGGATACTACGAGCAGTACTTC	CSATKREGYYEQYF
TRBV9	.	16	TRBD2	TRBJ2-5	TGTGCCAGCAGCGTATTCCCTAGCGGGACCCAAGAGACCCAGTACTTC	CASSVFPSGTQETQYF
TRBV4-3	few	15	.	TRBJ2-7	TGCGCCAGCAGCACACAAGGGGGTAGTTCTGACGAGCAGTACTTC	CASSTQGGSSDEQYF
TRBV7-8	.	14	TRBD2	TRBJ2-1	TGTGCCAGCAGAAGACTAGCGGAAACCAATGAGCAGTTCTTC	CASRRLAETNEQFF
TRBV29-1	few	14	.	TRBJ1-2	TGCAGCGTTGAATTTACCAGCACCTGGCCTGGCTACACCTTC	CSVEFTSTWPGYTF
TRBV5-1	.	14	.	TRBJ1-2	TGCGCCAGCAGCTTGTACGCGAGGAACTATGGCTACACCTTC	CASSLYARNYGYTF
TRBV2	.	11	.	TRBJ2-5	TGTGCCAGCTGGGAGAGGCAGACCCAGTACTTC	CASWERQTQYF
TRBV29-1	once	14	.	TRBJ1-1	TGCAGCGTCGCCCCGCATGGAATGAACACTGAAGCTTTCTTT	CSVAPHGMNTEAFF
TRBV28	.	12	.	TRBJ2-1	TGTGCCAGCAGAGACTATTACAATGAGCAGTTCTTC	CASRDYYNEQFF
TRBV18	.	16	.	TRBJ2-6	TGTGCCAGCTCACCCTCTCACTCCTCTGGGGCCAACGTCCTGACTTTC	CASSPSHSSGANVLTF
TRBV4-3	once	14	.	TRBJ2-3	TGCGCCAGCAGCCCCAGACGACTCACAGATACGCAGTATTTT	CASSPRRLTDTQYF
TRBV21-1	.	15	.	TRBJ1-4	TGTGCCAGCAGCGCTCACAGGGCTTATAATGAAAAACTGTTTTTT	CASSAHRAYNEKLFF
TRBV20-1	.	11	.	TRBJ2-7	TGCAGTGCTAAGGCTCCCACGGAGCAGTACTTC	CSAKAPTEQYF
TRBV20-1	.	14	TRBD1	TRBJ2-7	TGCAGTGCTAGAACACAGGGGTCCTCCTACGAGCAGTACTTC	CSARTQGSSYEQYF
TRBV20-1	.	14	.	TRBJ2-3	TGCAGTGCTAGAGGACAGGAGAGCACAGATACGCAGTATTTT	CSARGQESTDTQYF
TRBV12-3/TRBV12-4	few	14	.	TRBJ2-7	TGTGCCAGCAGCCCGGGTCACAACTCCTACGAGCAGTACTTC	CASSPGHNSYEQYF
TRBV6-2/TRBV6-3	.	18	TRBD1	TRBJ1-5	TGTGCCAGCAGTTACGTTTTGGGGACAGGGGAGCGAAATCAGCCCCAGCATTTT	CASSYVLGTGERNQPQHF
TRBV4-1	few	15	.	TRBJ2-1	TGCGCCAGCAGCCAGTCCCCGGACACCTACAATGAGCAGTTCTTC	CASSQSPDTYNEQFF
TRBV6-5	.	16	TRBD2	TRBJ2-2	TGTGCCAGCAGTTACGAGGGACTAGCGGGCACCGGGGAGCTGTTTTTT	CASSYEGLAGTGELFF
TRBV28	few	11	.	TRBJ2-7	TGTGCCAGCAGCTGGGCCTACGAGCAGTACTTC	CASSWAYEQYF
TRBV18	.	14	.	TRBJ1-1	TGTGCCAGCTCACCACAAGGGGCGACCACTGAAGCTTTCTTT	CASSPQGATTEAFF
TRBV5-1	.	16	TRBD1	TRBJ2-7	TGCGCCAGCAGCTTATGGACAGGGCCGACGGTCGACGAGCAGTACTTC	CASSLWTGPTVDEQYF
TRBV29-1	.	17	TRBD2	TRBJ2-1	TGCAGCGTGACCGGGACTAGCGGAATTAGCTCCTACAATGAGCAGTTCTTC	CSVTGTSGISSYNEQFF
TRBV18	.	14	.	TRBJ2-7	TGTGCCAGCTCACCAACAGGTTACTACTACGAGCAGTACTTC	CASSPTGYYYEQYF
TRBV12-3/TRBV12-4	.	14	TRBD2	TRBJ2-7	TGTGCCAGCAGTTTAACTAGCGGGAGTAACGGGCAGTACTTC	CASSLTSGSNGQYF
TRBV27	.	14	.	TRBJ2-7	TGTGCCAGCAGTTTAGCCGCCGGAAACTACGAGCAGTACTTC	CASSLAAGNYEQYF
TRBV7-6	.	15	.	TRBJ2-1	TGTGCCAGCAGCTTGAGGGCGGGCCCAAACAATGAGCAGTTCTTC	CASSLRAGPNNEQFF
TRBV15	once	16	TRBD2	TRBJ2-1	TGTGCCACCAGCAGAAAGGGACTAGCGGGAATGAATGAGCAGTTCTTC	CATSRKGLAGMNEQFF
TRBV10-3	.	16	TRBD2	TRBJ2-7	TGTGCCATCAGTGTGGGGTTCAGCGGGAGACAGCACGAGCAGTACTTC	CAISVGFSGRQHEQYF
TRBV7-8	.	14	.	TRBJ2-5	TGTGCCAGCAGCGTACTTAGTAAGAACGGGGAGCAGTACTTC	CASSVLSKNGEQYF
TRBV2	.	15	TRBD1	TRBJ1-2	TGTGCCAGCAGTGGTACAGGGGGCCCTAACTATGGCTACACCTTC	CASSGTGGPNYGYTF
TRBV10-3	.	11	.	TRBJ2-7	TGTGCCATCAGTGAGTTATCCGAGCAGTACTTC	CAISELSEQYF
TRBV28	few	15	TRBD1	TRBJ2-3	TGTGCCAGCAGCCCAGGGACAGGGTTTGCAGATACGCAGTATTTT	CASSPGTGFADTQYF
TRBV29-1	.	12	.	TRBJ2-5	TGCAGCGTTGCACCCCACCAAGAGACCCAGTACTTC	CSVAPHQETQYF
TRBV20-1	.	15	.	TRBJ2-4	TGCAGTGCTAGAGAGGAGGCGGGAGCCAAAAACATTCAGTACTTC	CSAREEAGAKNIQYF
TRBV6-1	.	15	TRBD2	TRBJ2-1	TGTGCCAGCAGTGAAGCACTAGCGGGAGTACTTGAGCAGTTCTTC	CASSEALAGVLEQFF
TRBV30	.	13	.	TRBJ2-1	TGTGCCTGGAGTCCCGGGCTCTCCAATGAGCAGTTCTTC	CAWSPGLSNEQFF
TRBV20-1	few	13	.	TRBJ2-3	TGCAGTGCTAGGGCGGGACACCCAGATACGCAGTATTTT	CSARAGHPDTQYF
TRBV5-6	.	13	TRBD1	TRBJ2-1	TGTGCCAGCAACGAAGGGGGCGTCAATGAGCAGTTCTTC	CASNEGGVNEQFF
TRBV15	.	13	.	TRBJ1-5	TGTGCCACCAGCAGCCACAAGGATCAGCCCCAGCATTTT	CATSSHKDQPQHF
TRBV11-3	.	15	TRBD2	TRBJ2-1	TGTGCCGGCAGCGAGAGGGTAGCGGGAGTACATGAGCAGTTCTTC	CAGSERVAGVHEQFF
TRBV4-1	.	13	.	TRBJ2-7	TGCGCCAGCAGTCAGGGATTTGGGTACGAGCAGTACTTC	CASSQGFGYEQYF
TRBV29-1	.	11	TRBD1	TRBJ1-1	TGCAGCGTTGGGCACAGGGGGCCAGCTTTCTTT	CSVGHRGPAFF
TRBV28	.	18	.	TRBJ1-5	TGTGCCAGCAGTTTATCCTGGATTACAAACGGGATCTATCAGCCCCAGCATTTT	CASSLSWITNGIYQPQHF
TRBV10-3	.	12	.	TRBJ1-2	TGTGCCATCGGGTCGGACGGATATGGCTACACCTTC	CAIGSDGYGYTF
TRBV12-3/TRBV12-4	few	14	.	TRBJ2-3	TGTGCCAGCAGTTTATGGCGCGCCACAGATACGCAGTATTTT	CASSLWRATDTQYF
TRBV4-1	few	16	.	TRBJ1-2	TGCGCCAGCAGCCAACAAGACAGGCCCGCGCCTTATGGCTACACCTTC	CASSQQDRPAPYGYTF